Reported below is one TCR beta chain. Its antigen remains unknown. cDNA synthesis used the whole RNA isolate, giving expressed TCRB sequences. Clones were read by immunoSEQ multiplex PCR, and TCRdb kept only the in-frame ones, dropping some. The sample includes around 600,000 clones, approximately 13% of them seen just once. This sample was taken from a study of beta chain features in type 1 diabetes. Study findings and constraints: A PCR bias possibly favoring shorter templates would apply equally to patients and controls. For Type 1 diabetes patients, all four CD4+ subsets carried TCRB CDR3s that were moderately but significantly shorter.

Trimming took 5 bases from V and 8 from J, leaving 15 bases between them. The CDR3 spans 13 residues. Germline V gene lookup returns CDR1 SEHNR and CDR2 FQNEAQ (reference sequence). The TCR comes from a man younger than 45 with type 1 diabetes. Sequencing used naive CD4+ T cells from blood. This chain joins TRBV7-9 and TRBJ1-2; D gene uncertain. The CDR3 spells CASSPRSGEGYTF. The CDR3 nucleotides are TGTGCCAGCAGCCCCCGGTCCGGGGAAGGCTACACCTTC.